This TCR beta chain was retrieved from a study of PD-1 blockade in mismatch repair-deficient tumors. PCR or immunohistochemistry showed mismatch repair deficiency in every enrolled patient. TCR sequencing covered a few patients who responded to pembrolizumab. The data were produced by immunoSEQ multiplex PCR, yet TCRdb's version contains in-frame clones alone and is incomplete. The profile covers 75,000 to 80,000 clones, with roughly 80% appearing a single time and over 4.5% taken by the ten largest. As regards this clone: Its matching antigen is unknown.

Findings and limits, study-wide: After pembrolizumab, tumor-resident clones rose rapidly, then generally contracted before radiologic responses.

V gave up 1 base and J gave up 2 bases, with 8 bases separating them. Germline values: CDR1 KGHSH, CDR2 LQKENI. CDR3 length equals 14 residues. This clonotype originated in an adult with mismatch repair-deficient cancer. Sequencing was performed on peripheral blood, taken 44 weeks after starting pembrolizumab. This sequence joins TRBV18 and TRBJ2-5, with D unclear. The CDR3 DNA reads TGTGCCAGCTCACCACAGAGCACTCAAGAGACCCAGTACTTC. Translated: CASSPQSTQETQYF.